Shown below are 7 T cell receptor beta chains from a single sample sequenced in a study of T cells after yellow fever vaccination. TCRdb re-analysed the 5' RACE reads in MiXCR, keeping a single row per CDR3 protein. The profile shows hundreds of thousands of distinct CDR3 sequences, just over 20% of them singletons. This material consisted of PBMCs, taken about 20 days after the first yellow fever vaccination. These receptors came from a man aged 18 to 29 who received the YFV17D yellow fever vaccine.

Here the CDR3 reads CSARDPTSAGELFF. CDR3 sequence (DNA): TGCAGTGCTAGAGATCCCACTAGTGCCGGGGAGCTGTTTTTT. The chain carries TRBV20-1 and TRBJ2-2, with D possibly matching TRBD2 (5 bases). The CDR3 covers 14 residues. Looked up from germline, CDR1 is DFQATT and CDR2 is SNEGSKA (reference sequence). With 0 bases removed from V and 6 bases from J, the gap between germline ends came to 11 bases.

The gene calls are TRBV7-9 and TRBJ2-7; D assignment may be TRBD1 or TRBD2 (5 bases each). V dropped 1 base and J dropped 7 bases, with 17 bases sitting between them. The CDR3 sequence is 15 residues long. Germline V gene data show CDR1 as SEHNR and CDR2 as FQNEAQ (reference sequence). The CDR3 protein is CASSLEQGPAVEQYF. The CDR3 DNA reads as TGTGCCAGCAGCTTAGAGCAGGGACCCGCCGTGGAGCAGTACTTC. The full variable domain, with the rest looked up from reference TRBV7-9 and TRBJ2-7, is DTGVSQNPRHKITKRGQNVTFRCDPISEHNRLYWYRQTLGQGPEFLTYFQNEAQLEKSRLLSDRFSAERPKGSFSTLEIQRTEQGDSAMYLCASSLEQGPAVEQYFGPGTRLTVT.

The rearrangement uses TRBV14 and TRBJ1-3, with D possibly TRBD1 on 5 matching bases. This CDR3 contains 14 residues. Germline assignment: CDR1 SGHDN and CDR2 FVKESK. V lost 5 bases and J 4 bases, leaving 12 bases between the germline ends. Here the CDR3 DNA reads TGTGCCAGCAGCTACCAGGGTTCAGGAAACACCATATATTTT. As protein: CASSYQGSGNTIYF.

The gene calls are TRBV9 and TRBJ2-1; 8 bases match TRBD2. V lost 2 bases and J lost 0; bases outside the gene matches: 7. The length of the CDR3 is 17 residues. Germline V gene lookup returns CDR1 SGDLS and CDR2 YYNGEE. Here the CDR3 DNA reads TGTGCCAGCAGCGTGTATACTAGCGGTAGCTCCTACAATGAGCAGTTCTTC. This gives the protein CASSVYTSGSSYNEQFF.

This clonotype was seen a handful of times. V gene TRBV19 combines with J gene TRBJ2-1; D is possibly TRBD1 (7 bases). V was shortened by 3 bases and J by 9 bases, with 21 bases between the two germline ends. The V gene's germline CDR1 is LNHDA and CDR2 SQIVND (reference sequence). The CDR3 has 16 amino acids. The CDR3 DNA reads TGTGCCAGTAGTATTGGAGGGGCAGGGGGTCGTGGTGAGCAGTTCTTC. Translating it yields CASSIGGAGGRGEQFF. Complete variable domain (other parts from reference TRBV19 and TRBJ2-1): DGGITQSPKYLFRKEGQNVTLSCEQNLNHDAMYWYRQDPGQGLRLIYYSQIVNDFQKGDIAEGYSVSREKKESFPLTVTSAQKNPTAFYLCASSIGGAGGRGEQFFGPGTRLTVL.

The chain joins TRBV6-1 to TRBJ1-1; no reliable D call. CDR3 size: 14 residues. CDR1 is MNHNS, CDR2 SASEGT, per germline. V lost 1 base, J lost 3 bases, and 9 bases lay in between. The CDR3, as DNA: TGTGCCAGCAGTGAAGATGGACGGGACACTGAAGCTTTCTTT. It codes for CASSEDGRDTEAFF.

This clonotype was counted ten times or more. The chain carries TRBV7-3 and TRBJ2-3; D is possibly TRBD1 or TRBD2 (6 bases each). The germline V gene encodes CDR1 SGHTA and CDR2 FQGTGA. V was trimmed by 1 base and J by 4 bases, leaving 12 bases between them. CDR3 length: 15 residues. CDR3 DNA: TGTGCCAGCAGCTTAATGGGGGGCGCCGCAGATACGCAGTATTTT. Its protein is CASSLMGGAADTQYF.